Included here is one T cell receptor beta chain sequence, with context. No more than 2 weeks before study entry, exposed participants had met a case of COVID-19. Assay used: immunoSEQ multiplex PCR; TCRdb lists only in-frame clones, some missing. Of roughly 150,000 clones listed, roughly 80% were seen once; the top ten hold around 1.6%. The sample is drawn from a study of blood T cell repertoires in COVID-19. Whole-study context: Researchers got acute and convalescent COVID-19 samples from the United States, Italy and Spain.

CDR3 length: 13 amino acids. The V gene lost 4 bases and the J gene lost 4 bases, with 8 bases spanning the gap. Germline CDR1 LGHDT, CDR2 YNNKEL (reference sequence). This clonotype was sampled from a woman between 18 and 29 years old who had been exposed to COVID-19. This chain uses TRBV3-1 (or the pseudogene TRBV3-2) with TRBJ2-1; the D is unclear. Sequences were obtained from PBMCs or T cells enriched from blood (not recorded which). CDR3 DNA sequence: TGTGCCAGCAGCCGCCAGGATTACAATGAGCAGTTCTTC. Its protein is CASSRQDYNEQFF.